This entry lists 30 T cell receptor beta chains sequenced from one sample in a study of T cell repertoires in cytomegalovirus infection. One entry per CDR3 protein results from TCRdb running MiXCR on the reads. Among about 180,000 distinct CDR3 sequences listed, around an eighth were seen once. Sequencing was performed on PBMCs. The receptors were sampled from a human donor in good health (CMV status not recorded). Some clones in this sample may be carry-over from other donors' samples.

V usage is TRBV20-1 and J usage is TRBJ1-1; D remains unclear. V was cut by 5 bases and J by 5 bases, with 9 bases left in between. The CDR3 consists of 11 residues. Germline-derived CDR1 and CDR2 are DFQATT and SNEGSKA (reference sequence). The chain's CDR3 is CSAQTGTEAFF. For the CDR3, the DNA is TGCAGTGCTCAGACTGGAACTGAAGCTTTCTTT.

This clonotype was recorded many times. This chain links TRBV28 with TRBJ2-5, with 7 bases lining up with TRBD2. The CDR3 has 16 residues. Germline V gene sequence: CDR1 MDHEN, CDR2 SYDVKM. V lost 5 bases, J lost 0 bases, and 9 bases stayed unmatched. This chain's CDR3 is CASSPPSGRNQETQYF. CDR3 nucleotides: TGTGCCAGCAGTCCGCCCTCCGGGAGGAACCAAGAGACCCAGTACTTC.

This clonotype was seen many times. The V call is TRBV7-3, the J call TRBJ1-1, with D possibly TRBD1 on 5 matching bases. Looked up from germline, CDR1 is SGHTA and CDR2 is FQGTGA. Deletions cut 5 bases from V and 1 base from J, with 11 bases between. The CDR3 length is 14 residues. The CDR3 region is CASSQSRGNTEAFF. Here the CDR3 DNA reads TGTGCCAGCAGCCAGAGTAGGGGGAACACTGAAGCTTTCTTT.

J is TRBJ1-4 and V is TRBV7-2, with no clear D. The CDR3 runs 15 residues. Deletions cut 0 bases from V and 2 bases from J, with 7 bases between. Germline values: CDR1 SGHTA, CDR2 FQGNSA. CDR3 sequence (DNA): TGTGCCAGCAGCTTAGCGGGCAGGACTAATGAAAAACTGTTTTTT. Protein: CASSLAGRTNEKLFF. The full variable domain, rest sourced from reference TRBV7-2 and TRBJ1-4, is GAGVSQSPSNKVTEKGKDVELRCDPISGHTALYWYRQSLGQGLEFLIYFQGNSAPDKSGLPSDRFSAERTGGSVSTLTIQRTQQEDSAVYLCASSLAGRTNEKLFFGSGTQLSVL.

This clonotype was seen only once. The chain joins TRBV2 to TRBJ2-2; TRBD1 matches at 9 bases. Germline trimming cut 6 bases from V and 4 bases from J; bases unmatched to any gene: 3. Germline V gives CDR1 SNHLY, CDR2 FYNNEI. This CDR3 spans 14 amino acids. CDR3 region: CASRVQGATGELFF. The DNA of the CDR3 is TGTGCCAGCAGGGTACAGGGGGCCACCGGGGAGCTGTTTTTT.

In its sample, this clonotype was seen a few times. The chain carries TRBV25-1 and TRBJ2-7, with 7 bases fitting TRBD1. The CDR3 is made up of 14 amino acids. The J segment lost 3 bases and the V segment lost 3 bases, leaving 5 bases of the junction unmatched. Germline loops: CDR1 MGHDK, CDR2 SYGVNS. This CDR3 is CASSDPGQNYEQYF. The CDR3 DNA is TGTGCCAGCAGTGACCCGGGACAGAACTACGAGCAGTACTTC.

CDR3 DNA: TGCAGCGTTGTCCTGACCGATAGCAATCAGCCCCAGCATTTT. Its translation: CSVVLTDSNQPQHF. The chain uses TRBV29-1 and TRBJ1-5, with D unresolved. Germline assignment: CDR1 SQVTM and CDR2 ANQGSEA. There are 14 residues in the CDR3. Trimming shortened V by 4 bases and J by 0 bases, and 10 bases separated the two germline ends.

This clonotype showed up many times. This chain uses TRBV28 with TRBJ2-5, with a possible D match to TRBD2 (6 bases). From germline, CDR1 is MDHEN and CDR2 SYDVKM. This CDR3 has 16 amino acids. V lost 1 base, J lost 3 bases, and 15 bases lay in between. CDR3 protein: CASSLSVAVTEETQYF. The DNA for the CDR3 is TGTGCCAGCAGTTTATCAGTAGCGGTCACCGAAGAGACCCAGTACTTC.

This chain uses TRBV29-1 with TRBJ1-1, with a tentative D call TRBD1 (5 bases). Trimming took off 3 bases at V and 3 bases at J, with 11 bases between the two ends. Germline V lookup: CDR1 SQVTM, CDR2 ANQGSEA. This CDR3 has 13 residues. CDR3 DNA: TGCAGCGTTGATCAGGGAGGGGACACTGAAGCTTTCTTT. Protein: CSVDQGGDTEAFF.

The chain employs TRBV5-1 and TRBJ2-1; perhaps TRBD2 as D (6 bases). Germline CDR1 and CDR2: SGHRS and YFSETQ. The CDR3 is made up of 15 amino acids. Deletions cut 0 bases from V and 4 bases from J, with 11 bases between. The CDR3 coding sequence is TGCGCCAGCAGCTTGGGGCGGGATAGTTACAATGAGCAGTTCTTC. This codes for CASSLGRDSYNEQFF.

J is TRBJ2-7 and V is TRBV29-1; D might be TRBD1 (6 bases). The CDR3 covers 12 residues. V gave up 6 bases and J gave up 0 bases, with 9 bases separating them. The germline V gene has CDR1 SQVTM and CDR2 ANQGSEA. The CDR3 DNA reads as TGCAGCGTGACAGGTAGCTCCTACGAGCAGTACTTC. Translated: CSVTGSSYEQYF.

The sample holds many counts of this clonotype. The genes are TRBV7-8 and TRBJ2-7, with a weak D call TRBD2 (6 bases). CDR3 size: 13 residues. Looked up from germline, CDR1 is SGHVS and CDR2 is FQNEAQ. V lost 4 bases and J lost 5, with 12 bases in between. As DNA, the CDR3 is TGTGCCAGCAGCTCCCGGGACTTTGACGAGCAGTACTTC. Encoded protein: CASSSRDFDEQYF.

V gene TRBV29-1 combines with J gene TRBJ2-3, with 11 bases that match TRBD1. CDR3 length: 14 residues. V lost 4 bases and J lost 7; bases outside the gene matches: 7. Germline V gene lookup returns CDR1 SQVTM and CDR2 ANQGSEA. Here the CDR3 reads CSVVRDRGKNTQYF. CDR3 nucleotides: TGCAGCGTTGTGAGGGACAGGGGGAAAAATACGCAGTATTTT.

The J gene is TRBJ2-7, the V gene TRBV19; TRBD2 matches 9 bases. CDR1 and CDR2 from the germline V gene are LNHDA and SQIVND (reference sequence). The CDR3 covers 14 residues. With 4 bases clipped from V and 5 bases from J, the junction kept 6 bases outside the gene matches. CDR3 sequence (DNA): TGTGCCAGTAGTACCGTAGCGGGAGTAAACGAGCAGTACTTC. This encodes CASSTVAGVNEQYF.

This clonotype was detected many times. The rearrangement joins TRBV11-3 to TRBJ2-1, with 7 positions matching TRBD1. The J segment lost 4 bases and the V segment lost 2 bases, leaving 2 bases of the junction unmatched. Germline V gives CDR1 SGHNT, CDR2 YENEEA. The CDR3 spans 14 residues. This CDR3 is CASSLRGQYNEQFF. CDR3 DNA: TGTGCCAGCAGCTTAAGGGGACAGTACAATGAGCAGTTCTTC.

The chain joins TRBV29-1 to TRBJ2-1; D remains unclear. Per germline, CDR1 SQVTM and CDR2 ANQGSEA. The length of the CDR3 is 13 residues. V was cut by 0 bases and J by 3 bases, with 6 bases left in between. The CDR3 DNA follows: TGCAGCGTTGAAGACTCACTCTACAATGAGCAGTTCTTC. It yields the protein CSVEDSLYNEQFF.

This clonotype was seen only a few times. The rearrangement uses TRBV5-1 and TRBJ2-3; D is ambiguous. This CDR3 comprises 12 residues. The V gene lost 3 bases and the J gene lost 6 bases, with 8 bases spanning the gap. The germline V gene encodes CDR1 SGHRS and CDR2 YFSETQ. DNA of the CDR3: TGCGCCAGCAGCTCACCCTCCGATACGCAGTATTTT. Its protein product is CASSSPSDTQYF. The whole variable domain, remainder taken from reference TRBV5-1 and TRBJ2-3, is KAGVTQTPRYLIKTRGQQVTLSCSPISGHRSVSWYQQTPGQGLQFLFEYFSETQRNKGNFPGRFSGRQFSNSRSEMNVSTLELGDSALYLCASSSPSDTQYFGPGTRLTVL.

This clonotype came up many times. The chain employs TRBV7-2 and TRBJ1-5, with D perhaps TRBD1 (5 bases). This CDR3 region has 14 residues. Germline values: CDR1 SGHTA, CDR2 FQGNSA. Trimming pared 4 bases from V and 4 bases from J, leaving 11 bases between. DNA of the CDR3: TGTGCCAGCAGCTCAGGGACGGGGAATCAGCCCCAGCATTTT. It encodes CASSSGTGNQPQHF.

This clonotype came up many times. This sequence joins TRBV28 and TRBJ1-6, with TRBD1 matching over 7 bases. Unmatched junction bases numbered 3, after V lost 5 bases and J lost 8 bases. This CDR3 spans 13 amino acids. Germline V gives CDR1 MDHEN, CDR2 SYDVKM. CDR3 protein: CASSKGAYSPLHF. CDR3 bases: TGTGCCAGCAGTAAGGGGGCATATTCACCCCTCCACTTT. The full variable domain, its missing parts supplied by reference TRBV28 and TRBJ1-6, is DVKVTQSSRYLVKRTGEKVFLECVQDMDHENMFWYRQDPGLGLRLIYFSYDVKMKEKGDIPEGYSVSREKKERFSLILESASTNQTSMYLCASSKGAYSPLHFGNGTRLTVT.

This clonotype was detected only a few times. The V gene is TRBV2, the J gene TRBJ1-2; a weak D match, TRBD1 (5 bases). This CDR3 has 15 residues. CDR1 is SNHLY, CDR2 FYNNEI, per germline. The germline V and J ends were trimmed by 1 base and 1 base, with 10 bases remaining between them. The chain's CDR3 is CASSEESGGNYGYTF. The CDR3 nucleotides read TGTGCCAGCAGTGAAGAATCCGGGGGTAACTATGGCTACACCTTC.

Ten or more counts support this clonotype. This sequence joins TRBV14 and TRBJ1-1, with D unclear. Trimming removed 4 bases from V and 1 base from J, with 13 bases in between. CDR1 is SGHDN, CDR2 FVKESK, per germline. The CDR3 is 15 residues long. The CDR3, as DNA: TGTGCCAGCAGCCCACTCGATCAAGGGAACACTGAAGCTTTCTTT. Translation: CASSPLDQGNTEAFF.

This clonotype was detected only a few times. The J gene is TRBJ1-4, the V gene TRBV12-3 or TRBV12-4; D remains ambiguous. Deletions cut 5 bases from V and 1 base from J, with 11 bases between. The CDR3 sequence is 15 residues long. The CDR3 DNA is TGTGCCAGCAGTCCCTATGTGGGAACTAATGAAAAACTGTTTTTT. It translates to CASSPYVGTNEKLFF.

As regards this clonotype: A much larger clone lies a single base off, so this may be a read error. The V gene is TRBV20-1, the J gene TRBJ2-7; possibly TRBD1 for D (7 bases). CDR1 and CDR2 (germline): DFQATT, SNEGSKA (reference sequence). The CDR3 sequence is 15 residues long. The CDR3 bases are TGCAGTTCTAGAGACCGGGACAGCGGGTCTTACGAGCAGTACTTC. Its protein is CSSRDRDSGSYEQYF.

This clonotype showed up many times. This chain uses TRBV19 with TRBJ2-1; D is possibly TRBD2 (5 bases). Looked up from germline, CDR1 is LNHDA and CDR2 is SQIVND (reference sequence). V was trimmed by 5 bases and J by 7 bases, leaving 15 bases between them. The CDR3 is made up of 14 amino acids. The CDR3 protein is CASSLGRGWNEQFF. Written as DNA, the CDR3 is TGTGCCAGTAGTCTTGGCCGGGGATGGAATGAGCAGTTCTTC.

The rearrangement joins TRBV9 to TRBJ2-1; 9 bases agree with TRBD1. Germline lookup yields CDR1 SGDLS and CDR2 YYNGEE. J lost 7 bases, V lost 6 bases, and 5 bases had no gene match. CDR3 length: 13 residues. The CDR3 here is CASTGQGRNEQFF. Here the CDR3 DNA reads TGTGCCAGCACGGGACAGGGACGAAATGAGCAGTTCTTC. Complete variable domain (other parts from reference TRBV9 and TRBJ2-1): DSGVTQTPKHLITATGQRVTLRCSPRSGDLSVYWYQQSLDQGLQFLIQYYNGEERAKGNILERFSAQQFPDLHSELNLSSLELGDSALYFCASTGQGRNEQFFGPGTRLTVL.

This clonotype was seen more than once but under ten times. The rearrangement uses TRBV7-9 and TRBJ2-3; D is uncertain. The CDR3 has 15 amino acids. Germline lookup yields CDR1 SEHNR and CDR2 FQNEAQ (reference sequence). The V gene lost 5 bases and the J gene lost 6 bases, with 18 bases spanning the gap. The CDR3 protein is CASSPFGLGSDTQYF. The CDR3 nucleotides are TGTGCCAGCAGCCCCTTCGGGCTGGGGTCGGATACGCAGTATTTT.

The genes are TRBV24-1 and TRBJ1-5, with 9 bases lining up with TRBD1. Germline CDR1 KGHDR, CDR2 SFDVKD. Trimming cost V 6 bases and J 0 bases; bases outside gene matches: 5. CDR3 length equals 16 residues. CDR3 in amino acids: CATSLQGADSNQPQHF. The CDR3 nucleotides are TGTGCCACCAGTTTACAGGGGGCTGATAGCAATCAGCCCCAGCATTTT.

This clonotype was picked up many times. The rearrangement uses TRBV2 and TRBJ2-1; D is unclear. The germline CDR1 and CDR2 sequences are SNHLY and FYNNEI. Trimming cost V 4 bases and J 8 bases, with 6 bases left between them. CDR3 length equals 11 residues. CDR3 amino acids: CASSGAHEQFF. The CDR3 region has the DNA TGTGCCAGCAGTGGGGCGCATGAGCAGTTCTTC.

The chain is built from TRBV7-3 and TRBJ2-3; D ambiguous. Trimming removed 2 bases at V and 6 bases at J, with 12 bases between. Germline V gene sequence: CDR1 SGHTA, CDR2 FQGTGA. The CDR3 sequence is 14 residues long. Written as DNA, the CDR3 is TGTGCCAGCAGCTTAGAGTTCTCCTCTGATACGCAGTATTTT. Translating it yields CASSLEFSSDTQYF.

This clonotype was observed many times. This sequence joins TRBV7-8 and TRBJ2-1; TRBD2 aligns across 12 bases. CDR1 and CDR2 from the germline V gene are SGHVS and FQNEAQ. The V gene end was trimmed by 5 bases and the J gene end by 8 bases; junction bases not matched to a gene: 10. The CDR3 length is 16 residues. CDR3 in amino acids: CASSLRTSGIVDEQFF. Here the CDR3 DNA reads TGTGCCAGCAGCCTTCGGACTAGCGGGATAGTTGATGAGCAGTTCTTC.